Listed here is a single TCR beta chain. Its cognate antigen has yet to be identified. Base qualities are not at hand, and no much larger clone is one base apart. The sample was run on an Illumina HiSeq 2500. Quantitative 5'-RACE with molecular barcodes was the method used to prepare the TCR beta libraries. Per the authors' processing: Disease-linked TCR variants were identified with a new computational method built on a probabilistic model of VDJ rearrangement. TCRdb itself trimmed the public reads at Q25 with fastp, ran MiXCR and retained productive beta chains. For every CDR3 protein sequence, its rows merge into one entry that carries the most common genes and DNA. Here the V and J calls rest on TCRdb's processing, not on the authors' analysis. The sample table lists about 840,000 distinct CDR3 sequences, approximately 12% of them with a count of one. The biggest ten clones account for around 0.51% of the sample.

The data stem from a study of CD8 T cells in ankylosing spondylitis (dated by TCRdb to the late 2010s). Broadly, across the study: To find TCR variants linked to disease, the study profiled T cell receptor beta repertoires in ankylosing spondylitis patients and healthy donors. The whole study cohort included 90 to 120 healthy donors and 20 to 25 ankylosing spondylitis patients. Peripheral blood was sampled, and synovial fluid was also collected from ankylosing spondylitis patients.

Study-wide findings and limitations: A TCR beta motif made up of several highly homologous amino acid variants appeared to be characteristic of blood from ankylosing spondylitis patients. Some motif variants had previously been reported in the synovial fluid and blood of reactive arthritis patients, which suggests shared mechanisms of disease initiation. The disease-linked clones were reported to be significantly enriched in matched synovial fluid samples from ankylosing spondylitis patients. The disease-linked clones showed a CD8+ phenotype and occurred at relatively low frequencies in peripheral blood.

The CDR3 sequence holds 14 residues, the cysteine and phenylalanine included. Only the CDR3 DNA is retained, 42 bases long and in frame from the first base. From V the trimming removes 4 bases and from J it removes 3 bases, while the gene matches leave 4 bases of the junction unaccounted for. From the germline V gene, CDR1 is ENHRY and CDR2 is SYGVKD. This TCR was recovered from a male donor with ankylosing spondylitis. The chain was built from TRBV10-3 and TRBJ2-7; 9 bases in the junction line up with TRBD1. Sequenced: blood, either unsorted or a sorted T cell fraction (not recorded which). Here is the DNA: TGTGCCATCAGTGGGGGACAGGGTAGCTACGAGCAGTACTTC. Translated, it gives CAISGGQGSYEQYF.